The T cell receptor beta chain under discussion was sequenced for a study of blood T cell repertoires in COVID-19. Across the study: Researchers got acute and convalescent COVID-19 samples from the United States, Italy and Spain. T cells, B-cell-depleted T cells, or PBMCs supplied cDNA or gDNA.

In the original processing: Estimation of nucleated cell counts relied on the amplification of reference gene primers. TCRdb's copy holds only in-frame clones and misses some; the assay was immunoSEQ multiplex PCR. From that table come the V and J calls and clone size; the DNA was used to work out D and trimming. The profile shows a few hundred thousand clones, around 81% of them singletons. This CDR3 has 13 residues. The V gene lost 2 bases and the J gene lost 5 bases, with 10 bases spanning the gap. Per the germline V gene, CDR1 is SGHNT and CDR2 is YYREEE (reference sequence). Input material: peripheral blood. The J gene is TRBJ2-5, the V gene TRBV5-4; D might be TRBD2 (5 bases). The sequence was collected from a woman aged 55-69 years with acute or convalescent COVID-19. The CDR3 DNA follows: TGTGCCAGCAGCTTCCCGGGGTTGGAGACCCAGTACTTC. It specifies CASSFPGLETQYF.